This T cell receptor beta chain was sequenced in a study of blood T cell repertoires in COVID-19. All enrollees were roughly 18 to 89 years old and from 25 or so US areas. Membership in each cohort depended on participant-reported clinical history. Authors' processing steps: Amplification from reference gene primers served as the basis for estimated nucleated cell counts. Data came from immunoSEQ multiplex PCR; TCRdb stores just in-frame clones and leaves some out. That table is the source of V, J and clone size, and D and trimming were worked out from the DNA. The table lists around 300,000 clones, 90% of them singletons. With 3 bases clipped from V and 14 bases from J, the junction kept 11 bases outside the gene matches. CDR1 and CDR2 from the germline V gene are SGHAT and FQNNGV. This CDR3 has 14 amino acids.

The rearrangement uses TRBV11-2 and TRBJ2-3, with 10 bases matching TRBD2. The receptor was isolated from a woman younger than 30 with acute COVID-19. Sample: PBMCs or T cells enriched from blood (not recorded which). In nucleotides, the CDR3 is TGTGCCAGCAGCTTGGGGACTAGCGCGACCACGGCGTATTTT. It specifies CASSLGTSATTAYF.